This TCR beta chain was recovered during a study of shared clonotypes between healthy human individuals. Only CD45RO-negative cells positively selected for CCR7 counted as naive CD8 cells, so terminally differentiated effector memory CD45RA+ cells were excluded. The study ran the assay at deep level. The table came from immunoSEQ multiplex PCR; TCRdb's copy has only in-frame clones and leaves some out. This table holds about 590,000 clones, 95% found once. Study-wide points: Clonotypes shared by all four donors outscored non-shared clonotypes in generation probability. Clonotype sharing levels among donors were expected to vary with sequencing depth.

This clone has more than one count but fewer than ten. The antigen is undetermined. At the DNA level, this CDR3 is encoded by other sequences in the same sample as well. Deletions cut 4 bases from V and 4 bases from J, with 5 bases between. Looked up from germline, CDR1 is LNHDA and CDR2 is SQIVND (reference sequence). The CDR3 consists of 11 residues. The source of this sequence is a young woman in good health. The chain recombines TRBV19 with TRBJ2-7, with D uncertain. The sample consisted of naive CD8+ T cells sorted from blood. CDR3 residues: CASSTGYEQYF. CDR3 DNA sequence: TGTGCCAGTAGTACTGGGTACGAGCAGTACTTC.